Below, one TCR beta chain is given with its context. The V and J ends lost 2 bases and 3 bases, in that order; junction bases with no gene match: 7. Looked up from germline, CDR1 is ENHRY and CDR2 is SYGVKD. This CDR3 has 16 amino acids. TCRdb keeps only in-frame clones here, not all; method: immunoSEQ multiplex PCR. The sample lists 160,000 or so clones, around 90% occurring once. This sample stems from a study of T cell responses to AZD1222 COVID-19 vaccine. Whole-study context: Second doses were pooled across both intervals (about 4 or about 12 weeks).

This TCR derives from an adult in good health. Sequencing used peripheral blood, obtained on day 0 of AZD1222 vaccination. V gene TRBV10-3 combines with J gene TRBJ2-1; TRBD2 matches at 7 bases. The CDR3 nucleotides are TGTGCCATCAGTGAGAAAGTAGCGGGCTTCTACAATGAGCAGTTCTTC. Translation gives CAISEKVAGFYNEQFF.